These 8 T cell receptor beta chains share one sample of origin, sequenced in a study of shared clonotypes between healthy human individuals. TCRdb's table, derived via immunoSEQ multiplex PCR, lists solely in-frame clones and lacks some. The sample lists fewer than 1.8 million clones; roughly 98.5% were seen once. Material for sequencing was naive CD4+ T cells sorted from blood. The subset here: CD45RA+ positively selected. The receptors were gathered from a man between 25 and 39 years old in good health.

The rearrangement uses TRBV15 and TRBJ2-5; 8 nucleotides agree with TRBD2. This CDR3 has 15 amino acids. Germline V gives CDR1 LNHNV, CDR2 YYDKDF (reference sequence). The ends lost 5 bases at V and 4 bases at J; junction bases unmatched: 9. This chain's CDR3 is CATSGASGRRETQYF. CDR3 in DNA: TGTGCCACCAGCGGGGCGAGCGGGAGAAGAGAGACCCAGTACTTC.

J is TRBJ1-1 and V is TRBV2; D not certain. Germline V gene sequence: CDR1 SNHLY, CDR2 FYNNEI. Trimming pared 6 bases from V and 7 bases from J, leaving 12 bases between. The CDR3 sequence is 12 residues long. CDR3 nucleotide sequence: TGTGCCAGCAGCGAGGCTAAACGTGAAGCTTTCTTT. As protein: CASSEAKREAFF.

The chain links TRBV5-1 to TRBJ2-7; D remains unclear. The CDR3 spans 12 residues. Germline V gene sequence: CDR1 SGHRS, CDR2 YFSETQ. Trimming took 0 bases from V and 3 from J, leaving 4 bases between them. The CDR3 bases are TGCGCCAGCAGCTTGGATTACTACGAGCAGTACTTC. Its translation: CASSLDYYEQYF.

The rearrangement uses TRBV7-9 and TRBJ2-7, with 14 bases lining up with TRBD2. Germline V lookup: CDR1 SEHNR, CDR2 FQNEAQ (reference sequence). V gave up 5 bases and J gave up 5 bases; unmatched junction bases: 14. The CDR3 is 18 residues long. The CDR3 sequence: CASSHPSPGLAGVDEQYF. The DNA for the CDR3 is TGTGCCAGCAGCCATCCGAGCCCGGGACTAGCGGGAGTGGACGAGCAGTACTTC.

This clone was seen just once. This rearrangement joins TRBV7-7 to TRBJ2-7, with 8 bases aligning to TRBD2. Germline values: CDR1 SSHAT, CDR2 FNYEAQ (reference sequence). The CDR3 length is 18 residues. The CDR3 sequence is CARCSSWFGRARMYEQYF. Here the CDR3 DNA reads TGTGCTAGATGCTCGTCGTGGTTCGGGAGGGCCCGCATGTACGAGCAGTACTTC.

The J gene is TRBJ2-1, the V gene TRBV20-1; possible D gene TRBD2, 5 bases. V was cut by 6 bases and J by 8 bases, with 11 bases left in between. CDR1 is DFQATT and CDR2 is SNEGSKA in the germline V gene (reference sequence). The CDR3 length is 11 residues. The CDR3 loop reads CSAQGLHEQFF. In DNA, the CDR3 is TGCAGTGCCCAAGGACTCCATGAGCAGTTCTTC.

V is TRBV28 and J is TRBJ1-1, with D unclear. The CDR3 is 13 residues long. CDR1 is MDHEN and CDR2 is SYDVKM in the germline V gene. The V gene lost 3 bases and the J gene lost 2 bases, with 7 bases spanning the gap. This CDR3 is CASSFVTNTEAFF. As DNA, the CDR3 is TGTGCCAGCAGTTTCGTCACCAACACTGAAGCTTTCTTT.

In the case of this clone: The identical CDR3 is also encoded by other nucleotide sequences in the sample. This chain uses TRBV9 with TRBJ2-3; D not certain. Germline V gives CDR1 SGDLS, CDR2 YYNGEE. The CDR3 extends over 13 amino acids. Trimming left V 0 bases short and J 3 bases short, with 5 bases between. The CDR3 nucleotides read TGTGCCAGCAGCGTAGATCGAACAGATACGCAGTATTTT. It encodes CASSVDRTDTQYF.